Listed below are T cell receptor beta chains from one sample, sequenced in a study of shared clonotypes between healthy human individuals. TCRdb keeps only in-frame clones here, not all; method: immunoSEQ multiplex PCR. Seen here are about 1 million clones, under 80% observed once, and the top ten hold approximately 1.3%. The sample taken for sequencing was memory CD4+ T cells sorted from blood. Source of these receptors: a man between 18 and 35 years old in good health. Each CDR3 is given with its conserved first and last residue. The D gene is left open where the match is weak. Clone size appears in some rows only: once, few, many, or a class for an expanded clone.

clone size: .
D gene: TRBD2
J gene: TRBJ2-2
V gene: TRBV2
CDR3 length: 14
CDR3 DNA: TGTGCCAGCAGTGAGCTAGCGGGCACCGGGGAGCTGTTTTTT
CDR3 protein: CASSELAGTGELFF

clone size: .
D gene: TRBD2
J gene: TRBJ2-5
V gene: TRBV13
CDR3 length: 18
CDR3 DNA: TGTGCCAGCAGCCGCGGGACTAGCGGGAGAAGGGGTTGGGAGACCCAGTACTTC
CDR3 protein: CASSRGTSGRRGWETQYF

clone size: few
D gene: .
J gene: TRBJ1-4
V gene: TRBV6-5
CDR3 length: 11
CDR3 DNA: TGTGCCAGCAAACAGAATGAAAAACTGTTTTTT
CDR3 protein: CASKQNEKLFF

clone size: few
D gene: .
J gene: TRBJ1-5
V gene: TRBV25-1
CDR3 length: 14
CDR3 DNA: TGTGCCAGCAGTGAGGACGGTCCCAATCAGCCCCAGCATTTT
CDR3 protein: CASSEDGPNQPQHF

clone size: few
D gene: TRBD2
J gene: TRBJ2-1
V gene: TRBV7-7
CDR3 length: 12
CDR3 DNA: TGTGCTAGCAGCTCGGGGGGGAATGAGCAGTTCTTC
CDR3 protein: CASSSGGNEQFF

clone size: many
D gene: .
J gene: TRBJ2-5
V gene: TRBV25-1
CDR3 length: 14
CDR3 DNA: TGTGCCAGCAGTGGTACAGGGTTCGGCGAGACCCAGTACTTC
CDR3 protein: CASSGTGFGETQYF

clone size: .
D gene: .
J gene: TRBJ2-5
V gene: TRBV5-1
CDR3 length: 13
CDR3 DNA: TGCGCCAGCACTAGTCAGGGCCAAGAGACCCAGTACTTC
CDR3 protein: CASTSQGQETQYF

clone size: .
D gene: .
J gene: TRBJ2-3
V gene: TRBV5-8
CDR3 length: 16
CDR3 DNA: TGTGCCAGCAGCCCCGGAAGGAAAAGGGGCACAGATACGCAGTATTTT
CDR3 protein: CASSPGRKRGTDTQYF

clone size: .
D gene: .
J gene: TRBJ2-2
V gene: TRBV10-2
CDR3 length: 14
CDR3 DNA: TGCGCCAGCAGTTTTTCTCAGAATACCGGGGAGCTGTTTTTT
CDR3 protein: CASSFSQNTGELFF

clone size: .
D gene: .
J gene: TRBJ2-5
V gene: TRBV29-1
CDR3 length: 11
CDR3 DNA: TGCAGCGTAAGGACGGGGGAGACCCAGTACTTC
CDR3 protein: CSVRTGETQYF

clone size: .
D gene: .
J gene: TRBJ2-7
V gene: TRBV30
CDR3 length: 12
CDR3 DNA: TGTGCCTGGAGCCCCCTTGCCTACGAGCAGTACTTC
CDR3 protein: CAWSPLAYEQYF

clone size: .
D gene: .
J gene: TRBJ1-1
V gene: TRBV5-1
CDR3 length: 16
CDR3 DNA: TGCGCCAGCAGCGACCAAGGGGGGGGTTGGAACACTGAAGCTTTCTTT
CDR3 protein: CASSDQGGGWNTEAFF

clone size: .
D gene: .
J gene: TRBJ1-2
V gene: TRBV30
CDR3 length: 13
CDR3 DNA: TGTGCCTGGACATTACAGGTGGGCTATGGCTACACCTTC
CDR3 protein: CAWTLQVGYGYTF

clone size: .
D gene: .
J gene: TRBJ2-6
V gene: TRBV19
CDR3 length: 18
CDR3 DNA: TGTGCCAGTAGTATTGAAAACAAAGCATCCTCTGGGGCCAACGTCCTGACTTTC
CDR3 protein: CASSIENKASSGANVLTF

clone size: .
D gene: .
J gene: TRBJ1-3
V gene: TRBV11-2
CDR3 length: 15
CDR3 DNA: TGTGCCAGCAGCTTACGGGGAAACTCTGGAAACACCATATATTTT
CDR3 protein: CASSLRGNSGNTIYF

clone size: .
D gene: .
J gene: TRBJ2-5
V gene: TRBV20-1
CDR3 length: 11
CDR3 DNA: TGCAGTGCTGCCGGGGAAGAGACCCAGTACTTC
CDR3 protein: CSAAGEETQYF

clone size: .
D gene: .
J gene: TRBJ1-5
V gene: TRBV10-3
CDR3 length: 14
CDR3 DNA: TGTGCCATCAGTGACCTATATAGCAATCAGCCCCAGCATTTT
CDR3 protein: CAISDLYSNQPQHF